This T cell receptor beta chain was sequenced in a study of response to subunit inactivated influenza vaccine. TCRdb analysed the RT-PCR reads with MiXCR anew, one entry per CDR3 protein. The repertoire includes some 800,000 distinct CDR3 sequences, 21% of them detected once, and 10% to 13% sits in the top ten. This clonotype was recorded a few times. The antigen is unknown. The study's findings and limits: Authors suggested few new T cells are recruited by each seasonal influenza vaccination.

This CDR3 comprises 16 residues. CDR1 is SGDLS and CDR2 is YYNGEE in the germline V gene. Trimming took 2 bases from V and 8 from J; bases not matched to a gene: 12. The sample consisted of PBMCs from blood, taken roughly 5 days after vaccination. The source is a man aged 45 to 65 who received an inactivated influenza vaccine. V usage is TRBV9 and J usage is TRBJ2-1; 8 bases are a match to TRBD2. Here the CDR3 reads CASSVAAGALRDEQFF. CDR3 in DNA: TGTGCCAGCAGCGTCGCAGCGGGAGCCCTCCGGGATGAGCAGTTCTTC.